These 9 T cell receptor beta chains originate from one sample sequenced in a study of CD8 T cells in ankylosing spondylitis. TCRdb analysed the 5' RACE reads with MiXCR anew, one entry per CDR3 protein. The repertoire holds roughly 230,000 distinct CDR3 sequences, with about 20% as singletons. The sequencing sample was made of blood, either unsorted or a sorted T cell fraction (not recorded which). Receptors were obtained from a male donor with ankylosing spondylitis or in good health (not recorded which).

V is TRBV12-3 or TRBV12-4 and J is TRBJ2-1; no clear D. Trimming took off 5 bases at V and 2 bases at J, with 7 bases between the two ends. This CDR3 has 13 residues. The CDR3 region has the DNA TGTGCCAGCAGTGAGGAGCCCTACAATGAGCAGTTCTTC. This sequence encodes CASSEEPYNEQFF.

The chain combines TRBV10-3 with TRBJ2-7; D is uncertain. The CDR3 loop spans 13 amino acids. V was shortened by 6 bases and J by 0 bases, with 9 bases between the two germline ends. The germline V gene encodes CDR1 ENHRY and CDR2 SYGVKD. The CDR3 here is CAIRDGSSYEQYF. For the CDR3, the DNA is TGTGCCATCAGGGACGGAAGCTCCTACGAGCAGTACTTC.

This clonotype was counted between two and nine times. The chain joins TRBV4-3 to TRBJ2-2; 8 positions agree with TRBD2. This CDR3 has 16 amino acids. Trimming removed 1 base from V and 5 bases from J; junction bases left unmatched: 6. From germline, CDR1 is LGHNA and CDR2 YSLEER. The CDR3 bases are TGCGCCAGCAGCCAAGGGCCCGGGGGGGCAACCGGGGAGCTGTTTTTT. This gives the protein CASSQGPGGATGELFF.

The CDR3 nucleotides read TGCAGCGAGGGACAGGGATCCGAGACCCAGTACTTC. Translated: CSEGQGSETQYF. The chain employs TRBV29-1 and TRBJ2-5; 9 bases map to TRBD1. J lost 5 bases, V lost 7 bases, and 5 bases had no gene match. This CDR3 region has 12 residues. Germline-derived CDR1 and CDR2 are SQVTM and ANQGSEA.

This rearrangement joins TRBV4-3 to TRBJ2-7, with D possibly matching TRBD1 (5 bases). This CDR3 is built from 17 residues. V gave up 1 base and J gave up 1 base, with 17 bases separating them. The germline CDR1 and CDR2 sequences are LGHNA and YSLEER. In DNA, the CDR3 is TGCGCCAGCAGCCAAGGTGTGTTAGGGGCGCGGTCCTACGAGCAGTACTTC. It translates to CASSQGVLGARSYEQYF.

This chain joins TRBV5-1 and TRBJ2-1; 9 positions agree with TRBD1. This CDR3 spans 14 amino acids. Germline V gene sequence: CDR1 SGHRS, CDR2 YFSETQ. Unmatched junction bases numbered 4, after V lost 5 bases and J lost 4 bases. The CDR3 bases are TGCGCCAGCAGGGGACAGGGTGTATACAATGAGCAGTTCTTC. Protein product: CASRGQGVYNEQFF.

This clonotype was counted only a few times. The rearrangement joins TRBV29-1 to TRBJ2-7; TRBD2 agrees at 7 bases. The CDR3 runs to 14 residues. Germline assignment: CDR1 SQVTM and CDR2 ANQGSEA. J gave up 4 bases and V 5 bases, and 11 bases lay outside the gene matches. The CDR3 DNA follows: TGCAGCGTTCAGGAAGCGGGAATGGGTTACGAGCAGTACTTC. This translates into CSVQEAGMGYEQYF.

The table lists this clonotype with a few counts. The chain is built from TRBV29-1 and TRBJ2-3; D possibly corresponds to TRBD1 (5 bases). The CDR3 covers 14 residues. Germline V gene lookup returns CDR1 SQVTM and CDR2 ANQGSEA. V lost 1 base and J 4 bases, leaving 12 bases between the germline ends. CDR3 amino acids: CSVEGQLRSDTQYF. The CDR3 nucleotides read TGCAGCGTTGAAGGACAGTTGAGGTCAGATACGCAGTATTTT.

V usage is TRBV12-3 or TRBV12-4 and J usage is TRBJ2-3; 9 bases are a match to TRBD1. The length of the CDR3 is 15 residues. V lost 0 bases, J lost 3 bases, and 1 base stayed unmatched. DNA of the CDR3: TGTGCCAGCAGTTTAGCCGGGACAGGGACAGATACGCAGTATTTT. It encodes CASSLAGTGTDTQYF.